What follows is one TCR beta chain and its context. This sample is part of a study of cytomegalovirus exposure and HLA in healthy donors. Amplification used 60 Vbeta primers and 13 Jbeta primers. TCRdb's copy holds only in-frame clones and misses some; the assay was immunoSEQ multiplex PCR. The table lists 150,000 to 250,000 clones, roughly 80% of them singletons. V gave up 6 bases and J gave up 7 bases; unmatched junction bases: 4. The CDR3 consists of 13 residues. The germline V gene encodes CDR1 ENHRY and CDR2 SYGVKD. The source material was PBMCs. This receptor was taken from a woman between 50 and 59 years old in good health and CMV-seropositive. V usage is TRBV10-3 and J usage is TRBJ1-5; 9 nucleotides match TRBD1. The CDR3 is CAISRDREQPQHF. CDR3 in DNA: TGTGCCATCAGCCGGGACAGGGAACAGCCCCAGCATTTT.